The next 28 T cell receptor beta chains were all read from a single sample in a study of OX40 agonist ivuxolimab in advanced cancers. Measured with immunoSEQ multiplex PCR; TCRdb has only the in-frame clones, and not every one. The table includes 40,000 to 50,000 clones, 80% detected once. Sample: CD4+ or CD8+ T cells sorted from blood, taken in a trial of the OX40 agonist ivuxolimab. The origin of the receptors is an adult with an advanced solid tumor such as melanoma, head and neck, liver or kidney cancer.

The rearrangement links TRBV7-2 to TRBJ2-2, with TRBD1 identical over 8 bases. Per germline, CDR1 SGHTA and CDR2 FQGNSA. The CDR3 runs 15 residues. V lost 6 bases to trimming and J lost 5 bases; unmatched junction nucleotides: 8. The DNA of the CDR3 is TGTGCCAGCAGGACCGGGACAGGACGGACCGGGGAGCTGTTTTTT. Encoded protein: CASRTGTGRTGELFF.

This chain joins TRBV19 and TRBJ2-7, with 9 bases lining up with TRBD1. The CDR3 contains 16 residues. The germline CDR1 and CDR2 sequences are LNHDA and SQIVND (reference sequence). V was pared by 4 bases and J by 2 bases, with 9 bases of the junction left unmatched. DNA for the CDR3: TGTGCCAGTAGTACCCGGGACAGGGCCTCCCCCTACGAGCAGTACTTC. Its translation: CASSTRDRASPYEQYF.

The gene calls are TRBV10-3 and TRBJ1-1, with 7 bases aligning to TRBD1. CDR1 and CDR2 from the germline V gene are ENHRY and SYGVKD. The ends lost 9 bases at V and 1 base at J; junction bases unmatched: 5. The CDR3 extends over 13 amino acids. The CDR3 DNA reads TGTGCCATTTCCGGGACAGAGAACACTGAAGCTTTCTTT. As protein: CAISGTENTEAFF.

The chain links TRBV28 to TRBJ2-1; perhaps D is TRBD1 or TRBD2 (5 bases each). This CDR3 spans 12 amino acids. Deletions cut 5 bases from V and 12 bases from J, with 14 bases between. Germline CDR1 reads MDHEN; CDR2 reads SYDVKM. For the CDR3, the DNA is TGTGCCAGCAGTAGCCAGGGAGTTGGGCAGTTCTTC. It encodes CASSSQGVGQFF.

J is TRBJ1-1 and V is TRBV6-5; TRBD1 matches at 9 bases. The germline CDR1 and CDR2 sequences are MNHEY and SVGAGI. The CDR3 contains 12 residues. V dropped 10 bases and J dropped 5; count of bases not matched to a gene: 5. CDR3 nucleotides: TGTGCCACCCGGACAGGGGCAACTGAAGCTTTCTTT. Amino acid sequence: CATRTGATEAFF.

The chain has TRBV5-1 and TRBJ1-1; possibly TRBD1 for D (5 bases). CDR1 SGHRS and CDR2 YFSETQ come from the germline V gene. Trimming cost V 0 bases and J 8 bases, with 17 bases left between them. CDR3 size: 15 residues. CDR3 amino acids: CASSLANVKQGEAFF. The CDR3 DNA reads as TGCGCCAGCAGCTTGGCCAATGTAAAGCAGGGAGAAGCTTTCTTT.

This chain links TRBV5-8 with TRBJ2-7, with no clear D. The V and J ends lost 0 bases and 5 bases respectively, with 9 bases between them. There are 13 residues in the CDR3. Per germline, CDR1 SGHTS and CDR2 YDEGEE. The CDR3 sequence: CASSLGTIHEQYF. The CDR3, as DNA: TGTGCCAGCAGCTTGGGAACTATCCACGAGCAGTACTTC.

This clone has a single count. The chain has TRBV4-3 and TRBJ1-1, with D possibly TRBD1 on 5 matching bases. The CDR3 totals 16 residues. Germline assignment: CDR1 LGHNA and CDR2 YSLEER. The ends were cut back, 4 bases at V and 4 bases at J, with 19 bases in the middle. CDR3: CASSPGRGVRGTEAFF. CDR3 nucleotide sequence: TGCGCCAGCAGCCCCGGGCGGGGCGTGAGGGGCACTGAAGCTTTCTTT.

V usage is TRBV19 and J usage is TRBJ2-7, with D tentatively TRBD1 or TRBD2 (5 bases each). The CDR3 is made up of 14 amino acids. V gave up 7 bases and J gave up 2 bases, with 15 bases separating them. Germline-derived CDR1 and CDR2 are LNHDA and SQIVND (reference sequence). In DNA form, the CDR3 reads TGTGCCAGTAACACCCGGGACGGAACCTACGAGCAGTACTTC. Protein sequence: CASNTRDGTYEQYF.

This chain uses TRBV7-9 with TRBJ1-1; D possibly corresponds to TRBD1 (6 bases). Per the germline V gene, CDR1 is SEHNR and CDR2 is FQNEAQ (reference sequence). There are 14 residues in the CDR3. V lost 4 bases and J 6 bases, leaving 15 bases between the germline ends. CDR3 in DNA: TGTGCCAGCAGCTCCCAGGGGCCGCAACCTGAAGCTTTCTTT. Protein: CASSSQGPQPEAFF.

The rearrangement joins TRBV10-1 to TRBJ1-1, with no clear D. The CDR3 spans 12 residues. Germline values: CDR1 WNHNN, CDR2 SYGVQD (reference sequence). Trimming took off 3 bases at V and 10 bases at J, with 12 bases between the two ends. CDR3 bases: TGCGCCAGCAGTGAAGGCAAGGAGCGAGCTTTCTTT. This encodes CASSEGKERAFF.

The chain couples TRBV11-3 to TRBJ1-1; D uncertain. Germline V gene data show CDR1 as SGHNT and CDR2 as YENEEA. Trimming cost V 3 bases and J 7 bases, with 12 bases left between them. This CDR3 has 13 residues. The CDR3 DNA reads as TGTGCCAGCAGCTTTAATTCTTACGGTGAAGCTTTCTTT. Protein: CASSFNSYGEAFF. Complete variable domain (other parts from reference TRBV11-3 and TRBJ1-1): EAGVVQSPRYKIIEKKQPVAFWCNPISGHNTLYWYLQNLGQGPELLIRYENEEAVDDSQLPKDRFSAERLKGVDSTLKIQPAELGDSAVYLCASSFNSYGEAFFGQGTRLTVV.

The chain joins TRBV28 to TRBJ1-1; no definite D call. The CDR3 covers 14 residues. Germline CDR1 and CDR2: MDHEN and SYDVKM. Trimming removed 3 bases at V and 4 bases at J, with 12 bases between. The CDR3 region has the DNA TGTGCCAGCAGTTTTGGTCAGATGGGCACTGAAGCTTTCTTT. Amino acids: CASSFGQMGTEAFF.

The chain combines TRBV9 with TRBJ2-2; unclear D gene. This CDR3 is built from 14 residues. Germline V gives CDR1 SGDLS, CDR2 YYNGEE. Deletions cut 0 bases from V and 6 bases from J, with 9 bases between. As DNA, the CDR3 is TGTGCCAGCAGCGTAGGTGACTTTTCCGGGGAGCTGTTTTTT. This sequence encodes CASSVGDFSGELFF.

The chain joins TRBV28 to TRBJ1-2; maybe TRBD1 (5 bases). This CDR3 is built from 15 residues. The germline gives CDR1 MDHEN, CDR2 SYDVKM. The V and J ends lost 3 bases and 4 bases respectively, with 15 bases between them. CDR3 sequence: CASSLGGGSGYGYTF. CDR3 DNA sequence: TGTGCCAGCAGTTTGGGTGGGGGGAGCGGCTATGGCTACACCTTC.

The chain is built from TRBV27 and TRBJ1-1; D might be TRBD1 (5 bases). Germline CDR1 is MNHEY and CDR2 is SMNVEV (reference sequence). With 0 bases removed from V and 8 bases from J, the gap between germline ends came to 10 bases. The CDR3 runs to 13 residues. In DNA form, the CDR3 reads TGTGCCAGCAGTTTATCGGGGACGGGGGAAGCTTTCTTT. Translating it yields CASSLSGTGEAFF.

The chain is built from TRBV6-4 and TRBJ1-5, with 9 bases lining up with TRBD1. The CDR3 length is 17 residues. Germline CDR1 and CDR2: MRHNA and SNTAGT. Trimming removed 2 bases from V and 1 base from J; junction bases left unmatched: 6. The chain's CDR3 is CASSDPGQGKSNQPQHF. CDR3 sequence (DNA): TGTGCCAGCAGTGACCCAGGACAGGGGAAAAGCAATCAGCCCCAGCATTTT.

This chain uses TRBV5-4 with TRBJ1-3, with D perhaps TRBD1 (5 bases). The CDR3 length is 17 residues. Germline CDR1 is SGHNT and CDR2 is YYREEE (reference sequence). V lost 4 bases, J lost 0 bases, and 17 bases lay in between. In DNA, the CDR3 is TGTGCCAGCAGCACAAAGACAGCCCTGAGCTCTGGAAACACCATATATTTT. This codes for CASSTKTALSSGNTIYF.

V is TRBV28 and J is TRBJ1-2; 8 bases map to TRBD1. The V gene end was trimmed by 6 bases and the J gene end by 8 bases; junction bases not matched to a gene: 8. CDR1 is MDHEN, CDR2 SYDVKM, per germline. CDR3 length equals 13 residues. The CDR3, as DNA: TGTGCCAGCAGCTCTGGACAGGGAGAAGGCTACACCTTC. Translated: CASSSGQGEGYTF.

This chain links TRBV18 with TRBJ2-7; D possibly corresponds to TRBD1 (6 bases). Germline CDR1 KGHSH, CDR2 LQKENI. This CDR3 has 14 amino acids. Trimming pared 3 bases from V and 2 bases from J, leaving 11 bases between. The DNA of the CDR3 is TGTGCCAGCTCACCTAACAGGGAAGCCTACGAGCAGTACTTC. It yields the protein CASSPNREAYEQYF.

The rearrangement joins TRBV5-1 to TRBJ1-6; unclear D gene. Germline V gene data show CDR1 as SGHRS and CDR2 as YFSETQ. CDR3 size: 15 residues. V lost 0 bases to trimming and J lost 3 bases, with 7 bases between them. CDR3 DNA: TGCGCCAGCAGCTTGGATGCTGGCTATAATTCACCCCTCCACTTT. This sequence encodes CASSLDAGYNSPLHF.

The chain is built from TRBV7-9 and TRBJ1-1; TRBD1 matches at 10 bases. This CDR3 is 15 amino acids long. V lost 5 bases, J lost 5 bases, and 8 bases stayed unmatched. From germline, CDR1 is SEHNR and CDR2 FQNEAQ (reference sequence). The CDR3 sequence: CASSRRTGGSTEAFF. Written as DNA, the CDR3 is TGTGCCAGCAGCCGGCGGACAGGGGGTAGTACTGAAGCTTTCTTT.

The genes are TRBV4-1 and TRBJ2-4; TRBD2 is a possible D gene (6 bases). The germline CDR1 and CDR2 sequences are MGHRA and YSYEKL. The ends were cut back, 4 bases at V and 8 bases at J, with 15 bases in the middle. CDR3 length: 14 amino acids. CDR3 DNA: TGCGCCAGCAGCCCTTCTGCAGGAGGGGACATTCAGTACTTC. This encodes CASSPSAGGDIQYF.

The chain uses TRBV6-1 and TRBJ2-7; 7 positions match TRBD1. The CDR3 sequence is 15 residues long. The J segment lost 7 bases and the V segment lost 6 bases, leaving 15 bases of the junction unmatched. Germline CDR1 and CDR2: MNHNS and SASEGT. CDR3 residues: CASRKGTVQSEEQYF. The CDR3 bases are TGTGCCAGCAGAAAAGGGACAGTCCAGTCGGAGGAGCAGTACTTC.

This clone is deemed medium-sized. The chain employs TRBV7-2 and TRBJ2-7; tentative D call: TRBD1 (5 bases). The V gene lost 7 bases and the J gene lost 7 bases, with 29 bases spanning the gap. The length of the CDR3 is 17 residues. From germline, CDR1 is SGHTA and CDR2 FQGNSA. In DNA, the CDR3 is TGTGCCAGCACCAGGGATACGAGTTCGACACTACGTGGGGAGCAGTACTTC. Its translation: CASTRDTSSTLRGEQYF.

This chain uses TRBV5-1 with TRBJ2-2, with no clear D. The V gene lost 0 bases and the J gene lost 0 bases, with 9 bases spanning the gap. From germline, CDR1 is SGHRS and CDR2 YFSETQ. The CDR3 loop spans 16 amino acids. For the CDR3, the DNA is TGCGCCAGCAGCTTGGTTGTGGGAACGAACACCGGGGAGCTGTTTTTT. As protein: CASSLVVGTNTGELFF.

The chain uses TRBV29-1 and TRBJ1-1; D is unclear. Germline assignment: CDR1 SQVTM and CDR2 ANQGSEA. Trimming removed 7 bases from V and 0 bases from J, with 12 bases in between. The CDR3 sequence is 13 residues long. The DNA of the CDR3 is TGCAGCGCCATGACACAAATGAACACTGAAGCTTTCTTT. Translation gives CSAMTQMNTEAFF. Full variable domain (outside the CDR3, taken from reference TRBV29-1 and TRBJ1-1): SAVISQKPSRDICQRGTSLTIQCQVDSQVTMMFWYRQQPGQSLTLIATANQGSEATYESGFVIDKFPISRPNLTFSTLTVSNMSPEDSSIYLCSAMTQMNTEAFFGQGTRLTVV.

The chain is built from TRBV6-5 and TRBJ2-2; 7 nucleotides agree with TRBD2. This CDR3 is built from 16 residues. The trim removed 0 bases at V and 4 bases at J, leaving 5 bases unmatched. Germline CDR1 and CDR2: MNHEY and SVGAGI. CDR3 nucleotides: TGTGCCAGCAGTTACTCGGCCATAGCGGGCACCGGGGAGCTGTTTTTT. It specifies CASSYSAIAGTGELFF.